The entry that follows covers one TCR beta chain sequence. Trimming pared 4 bases from V and 7 bases from J, leaving 14 bases between. In germline, CDR1 is SGHTA, CDR2 FQGNSA. The CDR3 is made up of 14 amino acids. The data are from a study of T cells after yellow fever vaccination. Points from the study as a whole: After the booster, about 95% of CD4 and approximately 87% of CD8 primary-response clones were re-detected.

TCRdb reprocessed the 5' RACE reads with MiXCR, giving one entry per CDR3 protein. The sample shows about 26,000 distinct CDR3 sequences, 4.5% of them seen only once. The origin of this receptor is a man between 18 and 29 years old who received the YFV17D yellow fever vaccine. The source was PBMCs, either bulk or a sorted T-cell subset (CD4+, CD8+, memory, or dextramer-sorted; not recorded which), collected on the day of the yellow fever booster vaccination. The J gene is TRBJ2-1, the V gene TRBV7-2; the D gene could be TRBD1 or TRBD2 (6 bases each). The CDR3 region is CASSYRRGRNEQFF. CDR3 bases: TGTGCCAGCAGCTATCGACGGGGGCGAAATGAGCAGTTCTTC.